Listed here is a single TCR beta chain. CDR3 size: 14 residues. Germline CDR1 LGHDT, CDR2 YNNKEL (reference sequence). Trimming cost V 5 bases and J 3 bases, with 11 bases left between them. TCRdb's copy holds only in-frame clones and misses some; the assay was immunoSEQ multiplex PCR. Of around 290,000 clones listed, approximately 92% are singletons. This entry belongs to a study of blood T cell repertoires in COVID-19. Study background: In each case, the material was cDNA or gDNA derived from T cells, B-cell-depleted T cells, or PBMCs.

The V and J genes are TRBV3-1 (or the pseudogene TRBV3-2) and TRBJ1-5; D gene uncertain. Sequencing used PBMCs or T cells enriched from blood (not recorded which). The TCR was taken from a woman younger than 45 who had recovered from COVID-19. The CDR3 loop reads CASSAGRLNQPQHF. The CDR3 bases are TGTGCCAGCAGCGCCGGCAGACTCAATCAGCCCCAGCATTTT.